The 24 T cell receptor beta chains listed next were all sequenced from one sample in a study of T cells after yellow fever vaccination. TCRdb ran MiXCR on the 5' RACE reads and lists one entry per CDR3 protein. The table includes roughly 520,000 distinct CDR3 sequences, less than 25% detected once. The sequencing here drew on PBMCs, taken about 21 days after the first yellow fever vaccination. The receptor source for this set is a man aged 18 to 29 who received the YFV17D yellow fever vaccine.

This rearrangement joins TRBV12-3 or TRBV12-4 to TRBJ2-1, with TRBD2 matching 8 bases. The length of the CDR3 is 15 residues. Losses at the gene ends were 6 bases for V and 4 bases for J; bases not matched to a gene: 8. The CDR3 loop is CASRSLAAFYNEQFF. For the CDR3, the DNA is TGTGCCAGCAGGTCACTAGCGGCCTTTTACAATGAGCAGTTCTTC.

This clonotype was recorded many times. This rearrangement joins TRBV9 to TRBJ2-3, with D uncertain. The germline V and J ends were trimmed by 1 base and 1 base, with 10 bases remaining between them. The CDR3 has 15 amino acids. Germline V gene sequence: CDR1 SGDLS, CDR2 YYNGEE. The CDR3 is CASSVQRWGTDTQYF. The CDR3, as DNA: TGTGCCAGCAGCGTACAAAGGTGGGGCACAGATACGCAGTATTTT.

This clonotype has more than one count but fewer than ten. The chain combines TRBV6-2 or TRBV6-3 with TRBJ2-3; D unclear. V was clipped by 4 bases and J by 0 bases, with 14 bases between them. Germline V gives CDR1 MNHEY, CDR2 SVGEGT. This CDR3 is built from 16 residues. This CDR3 is CASSFLPSPSTDTQYF. In DNA form, the CDR3 reads TGTGCCAGCAGTTTCCTCCCCTCTCCTAGCACAGATACGCAGTATTTT.

The chain is built from TRBV6-2 or TRBV6-3 and TRBJ2-1; TRBD1 or TRBD2 may be the D gene (5 bases each). The CDR3 runs to 16 residues. Trimming pared 6 bases from V and 4 bases from J, leaving 19 bases between. Germline values: CDR1 MNHEY, CDR2 SVGEGT. The CDR3 nucleotides read TGTGCCAGCAGCCCCTGGTCAGGGAGTCGGTACAATGAGCAGTTCTTC. Residues: CASSPWSGSRYNEQFF.

This clonotype was observed at least ten times. The chain carries TRBV20-1 and TRBJ2-1, with 8 positions matching TRBD1. The junction had 6 bases not matched to a gene; V was cut back by 1 base and J by 7 bases. The CDR3 spans 14 residues. Germline-derived CDR1 and CDR2 are DFQATT and SNEGSKA (reference sequence). The CDR3 loop is CSARGTGWGNEQFF. The DNA for the CDR3 is TGCAGTGCTAGAGGGACAGGGTGGGGGAATGAGCAGTTCTTC.

The chain recombines TRBV13 with TRBJ2-5; D gene uncertain. CDR1 and CDR2 (germline): PRHDT, FYEKMQ (reference sequence). CDR3 size: 14 residues. The V end was cut by 0 bases, the J end by 1 base, with 6 bases between. CDR3 residues: CASSLGIGQETQYF. The CDR3 DNA is TGTGCCAGCAGCTTAGGTATAGGCCAAGAGACCCAGTACTTC.

This clonotype was seen more than once but under ten times. The rearrangement uses TRBV12-5 and TRBJ1-2; TRBD1 agrees at 7 bases. There are 14 residues in the CDR3. Germline lookup yields CDR1 LGHNT and CDR2 FRNRAP. Germline trimming cut 5 bases from V and 8 bases from J; bases unmatched to any gene: 11. The CDR3, as DNA: TGTGCTAGTGGTCCGATATCAGGGGGTGGCGGCTACACCTTC. Its protein product is CASGPISGGGGYTF.

The chain joins TRBV29-1 to TRBJ2-3; tentative D call: TRBD2 (6 bases). The CDR3 length is 16 residues. The germline CDR1 and CDR2 sequences are SQVTM and ANQGSEA. V lost 5 bases and J lost 1, with 19 bases in between. The CDR3 nucleotides are TGCAGCGTTCGTCCAACTAGCCCCTCTCGCACAGATACGCAGTATTTT. As protein: CSVRPTSPSRTDTQYF.

This clonotype turned up a few times. The chain carries TRBV10-3 and TRBJ2-2; D unclear. Germline V gene sequence: CDR1 ENHRY, CDR2 SYGVKD. V was shortened by 9 bases and J by 0 bases, with 11 bases between the two germline ends. The CDR3 is made up of 14 amino acids. The CDR3 region has the DNA TGTGCCATTCAGACACGCGCGAACACCGGGGAGCTGTTTTTT. Translation gives CAIQTRANTGELFF.

The chain uses TRBV20-1 and TRBJ1-1; D uncertain. This CDR3 comprises 11 residues. Trimming stripped 0 bases from V and 7 bases from J, with 6 bases between. CDR1 and CDR2 from the germline V gene are DFQATT and SNEGSKA (reference sequence). The CDR3 loop reads CSAREEVEAFF. CDR3 sequence (DNA): TGCAGTGCTAGAGAAGAAGTTGAAGCTTTCTTT.

The chain uses TRBV12-3 or TRBV12-4 and TRBJ1-3; D not certain. The CDR3 runs to 16 residues. Trimming took off 6 bases at V and 2 bases at J, with 17 bases between the two ends. In nucleotides, the CDR3 is TGTGCCAGCAGCTACCTAGCCCCATCGACTGGAAACACCATATATTTT. This sequence encodes CASSYLAPSTGNTIYF.

This clonotype was detected ten times or more. The gene calls are TRBV7-9 and TRBJ2-3; D remains ambiguous. Looked up from germline, CDR1 is SEHNR and CDR2 is FQNEAQ (reference sequence). V gave up 5 bases and J gave up 0 bases, with 18 bases separating them. The CDR3 is made up of 17 amino acids. The CDR3 DNA follows: TGTGCCAGCAGCGTACTCCCTTGGAACCCCAGCACAGATACGCAGTATTTT. Translation gives CASSVLPWNPSTDTQYF. The full variable domain, in which reference TRBV7-9 and TRBJ2-3 provide the parts outside the CDR3, is DTGVSQNPRHKITKRGQNVTFRCDPISEHNRLYWYRQTLGQGPEFLTYFQNEAQLEKSRLLSDRFSAERPKGSFSTLEIQRTEQGDSAMYLCASSVLPWNPSTDTQYFGPGTRLTVL.

This clonotype was picked up a small number of times. The chain recombines TRBV12-3 or TRBV12-4 with TRBJ1-1; TRBD1 aligns across 9 bases. CDR3 size: 15 residues. V was clipped by 6 bases and J by 4 bases; unmatched bases: 9. The chain's CDR3 is CASSRHRGLVTEAFF. In nucleotides, the CDR3 is TGTGCCAGCAGCCGTCACAGGGGGCTTGTCACTGAAGCTTTCTTT.

The chain recombines TRBV5-1 with TRBJ2-2; no clear D. Germline V gene sequence: CDR1 SGHRS, CDR2 YFSETQ. The CDR3 length is 15 residues. Deletions cut 4 bases from V and 1 base from J, with 11 bases between. The CDR3 spells CASSINSENTGELFF. CDR3 coding DNA: TGCGCCAGCAGCATAAACAGTGAGAACACCGGGGAGCTGTTTTTT. Based on the CDR3 plus reference TRBV5-1 and TRBJ2-2, the full variable domain is KAGVTQTPRYLIKTRGQQVTLSCSPISGHRSVSWYQQTPGQGLQFLFEYFSETQRNKGNFPGRFSGRQFSNSRSEMNVSTLELGDSALYLCASSINSENTGELFFGEGSRLTVL.

The chain recombines TRBV20-1 with TRBJ2-5; D is perhaps TRBD1 (5 bases). V lost 3 bases and J lost 0, with 5 bases in between. Germline V gene lookup returns CDR1 DFQATT and CDR2 SNEGSKA (reference sequence). This CDR3 contains 12 residues. The CDR3 coding sequence is TGCAGTGCTAGGGGGCACCAAGAGACCCAGTACTTC. This encodes CSARGHQETQYF.

This clonotype was recorded a few times. The genes are TRBV28 and TRBJ2-1, with 16 positions matching TRBD2. Germline-derived CDR1 and CDR2 are MDHEN and SYDVKM. J was trimmed by 4 bases and V by 5 bases; bases with no gene match: 5. This CDR3 has 17 residues. Written as DNA, the CDR3 is TGTGCCAGCAGTCCATGGGGACTAGCGGGGGGGTACAATGAGCAGTTCTTC. Amino acid sequence: CASSPWGLAGGYNEQFF.

This chain links TRBV20-1 with TRBJ2-3; TRBD2 might be the D (7 bases). The V and J ends lost 5 bases and 5 bases respectively, with 20 bases between them. The germline V gene has CDR1 DFQATT and CDR2 SNEGSKA (reference sequence). This CDR3 contains 15 residues. The CDR3 loop reads CSAPVGGGPKDTQYF. For the CDR3, the DNA is TGCAGTGCTCCGGTTGGGGGGGGGCCGAAAGATACGCAGTATTTT.

This clonotype was picked up a small number of times. The gene calls are TRBV19 and TRBJ2-1; 7 nucleotides agree with TRBD1. With 4 bases clipped from V and 9 bases from J, the junction kept 15 bases outside the gene matches. The V gene's germline CDR1 is LNHDA and CDR2 SQIVND (reference sequence). The length of the CDR3 is 16 residues. In DNA, the CDR3 is TGTGCCAGTAGTAGTAGAGCTGGCGAGGGGGCGATTGAGCAGTTCTTC. Its translation is CASSSRAGEGAIEQFF.

This clonotype has a handful of counts. This chain joins TRBV6-2 or TRBV6-3 and TRBJ2-3, with 9 bases matching TRBD1. V shed 7 bases and J 6 bases; nucleotides not matched to a gene: 14. The CDR3 has 16 residues. Germline CDR1 reads MNHEY; CDR2 reads SVGEGT. The CDR3 reads CASIDVRTGEIDTQYF. The CDR3 DNA reads TGTGCCAGCATCGATGTAAGGACAGGGGAGATCGATACGCAGTATTTT.

This clonotype was counted only a few times. V and J are TRBV20-1 and TRBJ1-1; tentative D call: TRBD1 (6 bases). The CDR3 runs 13 residues. Germline-derived CDR1 and CDR2 are DFQATT and SNEGSKA (reference sequence). The V end was cut by 2 bases, the J end by 3 bases, with 10 bases between. The DNA of the CDR3 is TGCAGTGCTAGATTAGCAGGGGACACTGAAGCTTTCTTT. Translating gives CSARLAGDTEAFF.

This chain links TRBV9 with TRBJ2-6, with 8 bases matching TRBD1. The J segment lost 1 base and the V segment lost 3 bases, leaving 12 bases of the junction unmatched. Germline CDR1 is SGDLS and CDR2 is YYNGEE. The CDR3 loop spans 19 amino acids. CDR3 in amino acids: CASSGTGTGAKSGANVLTF. In DNA, the CDR3 is TGTGCCAGCAGCGGAACCGGGACAGGTGCTAAATCTGGGGCCAACGTCCTGACTTTC.

This clonotype was observed a few times. The chain carries TRBV7-9 and TRBJ1-5, with 7 bases aligning to TRBD1. V lost 5 bases, J lost 5 bases, and 3 bases stayed unmatched. Per germline, CDR1 SEHNR and CDR2 FQNEAQ (reference sequence). The length of the CDR3 is 13 residues. The CDR3 DNA reads TGTGCCAGCAGCGTCCAGGGGGATCAGCCCCAGCATTTT. Its protein product is CASSVQGDQPQHF. Together with reference TRBV7-9 and TRBJ1-5, the CDR3 gives the full variable domain: DTGVSQNPRHKITKRGQNVTFRCDPISEHNRLYWYRQTLGQGPEFLTYFQNEAQLEKSRLLSDRFSAERPKGSFSTLEIQRTEQGDSAMYLCASSVQGDQPQHFGDGTRLSIL.

V usage is TRBV7-8 and J usage is TRBJ1-3; 9 bases match TRBD1. Looked up from germline, CDR1 is SGHVS and CDR2 is FQNEAQ. The trim removed 8 bases at V and 0 bases at J, leaving 11 bases unmatched. This CDR3 spans 17 amino acids. CDR3 DNA: TGTGCCAGCTCCGGACAGGGGATTGTCGGCTCTGGAAACACCATATATTTT. Amino acid sequence: CASSGQGIVGSGNTIYF. The whole variable domain, remainder taken from reference TRBV7-8 and TRBJ1-3, is GAGVSQSPRYKVAKRGQDVALRCDPISGHVSLFWYQQALGQGPEFLTYFQNEAQLDKSGLPSDRFFAERPEGSVSTLKIQRTQQEDSAVYLCASSGQGIVGSGNTIYFGEGSWLTVV.

This clonotype was counted only a few times. V usage is TRBV10-3 and J usage is TRBJ2-1; 12 nucleotides line up with TRBD2. The V gene's germline CDR1 is ENHRY and CDR2 SYGVKD. CDR3 length: 15 amino acids. V trimming: 5 bases; J trimming: 5 bases; junction bases outside the gene matches: 4. CDR3 protein: CAISTLAGGNNEQFF. As DNA, the CDR3 is TGTGCCATCAGTACACTAGCGGGGGGTAACAATGAGCAGTTCTTC.